Presented here are 5 T cell receptor beta chains from one specimen sequenced in a study of radiation and T cells in renal cell carcinoma. As to time point: blood 4 weeks post-SBRT, at nephrectomy. Treatment indicated: 15 Gy SBRT to primary tumor, nephrectomy 4 weeks later. Assay: immunoSEQ multiplex PCR; the TCRdb copy retains only in-frame clones and omits some. Among approximately 40,000 clones listed, roughly four fifths were seen once. The sample here was blood, taken from a patient whose treatment included radiotherapy and nephrectomy. The receptors were sampled from a woman aged 70-85 years with renal cell carcinoma.

The chain links TRBV5-6 to TRBJ1-5; 12 bases line up with TRBD1. The CDR3 totals 14 residues. V lost 4 bases to trimming and J lost 7 bases; unmatched junction nucleotides: 3. The germline CDR1 and CDR2 sequences are SGHDT and YYEEEE. The DNA of the CDR3 is TGTGCCAGCAGCATTGGGACAGGGGGCCAGCCCCAGCATTTT. Residues: CASSIGTGGQPQHF.

The gene calls are TRBV5-4 and TRBJ1-4; TRBD1 aligns across 9 bases. This CDR3 has 13 residues. Germline CDR1 is SGHNT and CDR2 is YYREEE (reference sequence). The J segment lost 7 bases and the V segment lost 4 bases, leaving 2 bases of the junction unmatched. The CDR3, as DNA: TGTGCCAGCAGCGCGGACAGGGGTGAAAAACTGTTTTTT. It translates to CASSADRGEKLFF.

The chain carries TRBV29-1 and TRBJ2-3; D uncertain. V lost 6 bases, J lost 2 bases, and 15 bases lay in between. CDR1 and CDR2 (germline): SQVTM, ANQGSEA. The CDR3 contains 14 residues. The CDR3 DNA reads as TGCAGCGTCTCGATAACAGCAAACACAGATACGCAGTATTTT. As protein: CSVSITANTDTQYF.

This chain connects TRBV4-2 to TRBJ2-7; 8 positions match TRBD1. With 0 bases clipped from V and 2 bases from J, the junction kept 3 bases outside the gene matches. The CDR3 is 15 amino acids. Germline CDR1 reads LGHNA; CDR2 reads YNFKEQ. CDR3 coding DNA: TGTGCCAGCAGCCAAGATAGGGACAGGCCCTACGAGCAGTACTTC. As protein: CASSQDRDRPYEQYF.

In its sample, this clone was seen a few times. The rearrangement uses TRBV6-5 and TRBJ1-5; no firm D call. In germline, CDR1 is MNHEY, CDR2 SVGAGI. V was shortened by 2 bases and J by 4 bases, with 6 bases between the two germline ends. This CDR3 is built from 13 residues. Here the CDR3 reads CASSYMGNQPQHF. DNA of the CDR3: TGTGCCAGCAGTTACATGGGGAATCAGCCCCAGCATTTT.